This T cell receptor (beta chain) is from a study of cytomegalovirus exposure and HLA in healthy donors. Study overall: An analysis done earlier identified some 120 million unique TCR beta sequences from approximately 200 million T cells. Whole-study findings and limits: Researchers reported from a later analysis that most CMV-associated TCR beta chains appeared HLA-restricted.

The PCR employed 60 Vbeta primers together with 13 Jbeta primers. Sequenced by immunoSEQ multiplex PCR; TCRdb stores in-frame clones only, minus some. The data contain around 250,000 clones, about 80% of them seen just once; the ten biggest clones take up around 8%. Healthy bone marrow donors made up the donors. The germline V gene has CDR1 MNHEY and CDR2 SVGAGI. With V trimmed by 0 bases and J by 7 bases, 8 bases remained unmatched. This CDR3 has 16 residues. This clone came up once. The antigen is unknown. This TCR came from a woman aged 55-70 years in good health and CMV-seropositive. V gene TRBV6-5 combines with J gene TRBJ1-5; 8 bases are shared with TRBD1. The specimen sequenced was PBMCs. The CDR3 DNA sequence: TGTGCCAGCAGTTACTCCGTGGACAGGGCGGACCAGCCCCAGCATTTT. Encoded protein: CASSYSVDRADQPQHF.